These 21 T cell receptor beta chains came from one sample sequenced in a study of control samples from healthy donors and cancer patients. Assay: immunoSEQ multiplex PCR; the TCRdb copy retains only in-frame clones and omits some. This table holds about 130,000 clones, approximately 92% found once. The specimen sequenced was blood. The receptors come from a young man in good health.

V is TRBV29-1 and J is TRBJ2-7; no clear D gene. The germline V and J ends were trimmed by 6 bases and 3 bases, with 15 bases remaining between them. The CDR3 runs 13 residues. Germline values: CDR1 SQVTM, CDR2 ANQGSEA. CDR3 nucleotide sequence: TGCAGCGTCCAACGTCGATCAGACTACGAGCAGTACTTC. Its translation is CSVQRRSDYEQYF.

The chain is built from TRBV10-2 and TRBJ2-3; 10 nucleotides line up with TRBD1. CDR1 and CDR2 (germline): WSHSY, SAAADI. The V and J ends lost 7 bases and 5 bases, in that order; junction bases with no gene match: 9. The CDR3 is 15 residues long. Here the CDR3 reads CASIVPGQGLDTQYF. The DNA of the CDR3 is TGCGCCAGCATTGTACCGGGACAGGGGTTAGATACGCAGTATTTT.

The rearrangement joins TRBV6-4 to TRBJ2-7; D possibly uses TRBD1 or TRBD2 (5 bases each). V lost 0 bases, J lost 8 bases, and 29 bases lay in between. The CDR3 length is 19 residues. Germline V CDR1 and CDR2: MRHNA, SNTAGT. The DNA for the CDR3 is TGTGCCAGCAGTGACTCTGGGGGATCCCATACCCATACTGATTCAAAGCAGTACTTC. The encoded protein is CASSDSGGSHTHTDSKQYF.

The chain has TRBV2 and TRBJ2-7; 9 bases map to TRBD2. Germline assignment: CDR1 SNHLY and CDR2 FYNNEI. This CDR3 region has 17 residues. The V gene end was trimmed by 10 bases and the J gene end by 6 bases; junction bases not matched to a gene: 22. The CDR3 reads CANRAGREGSLWFEQYV. CDR3 nucleotide sequence: TGTGCCAACCGCGCGGGGCGGGAGGGGTCTCTCTGGTTCGAGCAGTACGTC.

This chain's CDR3 is CASSTSGGRDTQYF. As DNA, the CDR3 is TGTGCCAGCAGTACCAGCGGGGGCCGCGATACGCAGTATTTT. The gene calls are TRBV6-5 and TRBJ2-3, with 8 bases aligning to TRBD2. V trimming: 5 bases; J trimming: 6 bases; junction bases outside the gene matches: 7. The V gene's germline CDR1 is MNHEY and CDR2 SVGAGI. The CDR3 is 14 residues long.

V is TRBV13 and J is TRBJ2-5; D unresolved. The V gene's germline CDR1 is PRHDT and CDR2 FYEKMQ (reference sequence). The V end lost 2 bases, the J end lost 0 bases, and 7 bases lay between the germline ends. This CDR3 is 14 amino acids long. The chain's CDR3 is CASSLYRDQETQYF. CDR3 DNA: TGTGCCAGCAGCTTATACCGGGACCAAGAGACCCAGTACTTC.

The V gene is TRBV18, the J gene TRBJ2-2, with 11 nucleotides matching TRBD1. Per germline, CDR1 KGHSH and CDR2 LQKENI. Trimming at V came to 4 bases and at J to 6 bases, leaving 4 bases not matched to a gene. The CDR3 is 15 residues long. The CDR3 is CASSRQGQGAGELFF. As DNA, the CDR3 is TGTGCCAGCTCACGACAGGGACAGGGGGCCGGGGAGCTGTTTTTT.

This sequence joins TRBV6-1 and TRBJ2-3, with 11 bases lining up with TRBD2. Unmatched junction bases numbered 7, after V lost 1 base and J lost 4 bases. Germline V gives CDR1 MNHNS, CDR2 SASEGT. The CDR3 contains 17 residues. DNA for the CDR3: TGTGCCAGCAGTGAAGAACCCCTAGCGGGGGGTTCAGATACGCAGTATTTT. This sequence encodes CASSEEPLAGGSDTQYF.

The rearrangement uses TRBV6-1 and TRBJ1-2, with TRBD1 as a possible D gene (5 bases). Germline values: CDR1 MNHNS, CDR2 SASEGT. The CDR3 has 14 residues. Trimming pared 2 bases from V and 8 bases from J, leaving 15 bases between. This chain's CDR3 is CASSENRDPGGYTF. The CDR3 DNA follows: TGTGCCAGCAGTGAAAACCGGGACCCGGGGGGCTACACCTTC.

The V call is TRBV10-1, the J call TRBJ2-7, with D tentatively TRBD2 (6 bases). Per germline, CDR1 WNHNN and CDR2 SYGVQD (reference sequence). The length of the CDR3 is 15 residues. Deletions cut 3 bases from V and 0 bases from J, with 12 bases between. This CDR3 is CASSEGTLSSYEQYF. CDR3 nucleotide sequence: TGCGCCAGCAGTGAAGGGACTTTGAGCTCCTACGAGCAGTACTTC.

The genes are TRBV6-5 and TRBJ2-3; D is unresolved. V dropped 2 bases and J dropped 2 bases, with 5 bases sitting between them. The CDR3 is 13 amino acids. Germline V CDR1 and CDR2: MNHEY, SVGAGI. This CDR3 is CASSYGPTDTQYF. CDR3 DNA: TGTGCCAGCAGTTACGGCCCCACAGATACGCAGTATTTT.

The rearrangement links TRBV5-8 to TRBJ1-1, with 7 bases aligning to TRBD1. With 0 bases clipped from V and 8 bases from J, the junction kept 7 bases outside the gene matches. CDR1 is SGHTS and CDR2 is YDEGEE in the germline V gene. The CDR3 spans 14 residues. The CDR3 reads CASSLVRRGGEAFF. CDR3 coding DNA: TGTGCCAGCAGCTTGGTAAGGCGAGGGGGCGAAGCTTTCTTT.

The chain couples TRBV11-3 to TRBJ2-3, with 11 bases matching TRBD1. This CDR3 comprises 17 residues. Germline CDR1 is SGHNT and CDR2 is YENEEA. Germline trimming cut 1 base from V and 3 bases from J; bases unmatched to any gene: 6. The CDR3 nucleotides read TGTGCCAGCAGCTTAGGGACAGGGGGCCACACTACAGATACGCAGTATTTT. Its translation: CASSLGTGGHTTDTQYF.

The genes are TRBV19 and TRBJ2-2; tentative D call: TRBD1 (5 bases). This CDR3 comprises 15 residues. The V and J ends lost 0 bases and 1 base respectively, with 6 bases between them. Germline V gene data show CDR1 as LNHDA and CDR2 as SQIVND (reference sequence). The CDR3 loop is CASSIEGVNTGELFF. The CDR3 DNA is TGTGCCAGTAGTATAGAAGGGGTGAACACCGGGGAGCTGTTTTTT.

This clone was seen only once. The chain combines TRBV24-1 with TRBJ1-1; D gene ambiguous. Germline CDR1 and CDR2: KGHDR and SFDVKD. The V and J ends lost 3 bases and 13 bases respectively, with 11 bases between them. The CDR3 runs 11 residues. The CDR3 spells CATSDDTYVFF. CDR3 DNA sequence: TGTGCCACCAGTGATGATACATATGTTTTCTTT.

The chain employs TRBV7-2 and TRBJ2-3, with 7 bases fitting TRBD1. The ends lost 3 bases at V and 1 base at J; junction bases unmatched: 1. Germline V gene data show CDR1 as SGHTA and CDR2 as FQGNSA. The CDR3 runs to 14 residues. The CDR3 protein is CASSFDRGTDTQYF. CDR3 nucleotides: TGTGCCAGCAGCTTTGACAGGGGCACAGATACGCAGTATTTT.

The chain couples TRBV2 to TRBJ2-3; 11 bases fit TRBD2. Germline lookup yields CDR1 SNHLY and CDR2 FYNNEI. This CDR3 is 15 amino acids long. The trim removed 6 bases at V and 3 bases at J, leaving 5 bases unmatched. CDR3: CASRALAGGTDTQYF. CDR3 coding DNA: TGTGCCAGCAGGGCTCTAGCGGGGGGTACAGATACGCAGTATTTT.

The chain links TRBV18 to TRBJ2-1, with TRBD1 matching 9 bases. The germline V gene encodes CDR1 KGHSH and CDR2 LQKENI. The CDR3 is made up of 15 amino acids. Losses at the gene ends were 2 bases for V and 7 bases for J; bases not matched to a gene: 6. This chain's CDR3 is CASSPGGQGGNEQFF. The CDR3 nucleotides read TGTGCCAGCTCACCAGGGGGACAGGGAGGTAATGAGCAGTTCTTC.

The rearrangement links TRBV18 to TRBJ1-1; the D is unclear. Looked up from germline, CDR1 is KGHSH and CDR2 is LQKENI. This CDR3 has 12 residues. Deletions cut 2 bases from V and 7 bases from J, with 8 bases between. CDR3 bases: TGTGCCAGCTCACCAGATCAGAGTGAAGCTTTCTTT. This codes for CASSPDQSEAFF.

The chain joins TRBV29-1 to TRBJ1-4; D gene ambiguous. Trimming stripped 4 bases from V and 8 bases from J, with 11 bases between. Germline assignment: CDR1 SQVTM and CDR2 ANQGSEA. The CDR3 loop spans 12 amino acids. In DNA form, the CDR3 reads TGCAGCGTTGCTTGGGGAGGGGAAAAACTGTTTTTT. It translates to CSVAWGGEKLFF.

The rearrangement uses TRBV7-9 and TRBJ2-5, with 7 bases matching TRBD2. From germline, CDR1 is SEHNR and CDR2 FQNEAQ (reference sequence). This CDR3 contains 15 residues. Trimming cost V 5 bases and J 4 bases; bases outside gene matches: 10. The CDR3 region has the DNA TGTGCCAGCAGCCCACTAACCCCGGGGGGAGAGACCCAGTACTTC. As protein: CASSPLTPGGETQYF.